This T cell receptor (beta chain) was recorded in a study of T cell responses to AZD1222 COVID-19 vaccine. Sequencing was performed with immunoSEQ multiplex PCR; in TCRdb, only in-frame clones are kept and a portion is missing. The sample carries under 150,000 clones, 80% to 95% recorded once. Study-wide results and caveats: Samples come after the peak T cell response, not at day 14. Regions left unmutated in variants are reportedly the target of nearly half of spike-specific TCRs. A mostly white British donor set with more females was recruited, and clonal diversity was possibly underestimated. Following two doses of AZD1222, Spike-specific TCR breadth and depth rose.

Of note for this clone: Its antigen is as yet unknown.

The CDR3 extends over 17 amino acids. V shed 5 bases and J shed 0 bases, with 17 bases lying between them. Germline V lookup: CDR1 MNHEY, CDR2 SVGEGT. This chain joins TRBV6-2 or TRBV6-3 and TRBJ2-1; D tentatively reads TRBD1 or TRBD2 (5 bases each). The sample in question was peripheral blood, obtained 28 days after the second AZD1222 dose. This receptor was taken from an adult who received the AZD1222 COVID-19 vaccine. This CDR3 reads CASSTPVEGSSYNEQFF. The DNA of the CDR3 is TGTGCCAGCAGTACCCCGGTTGAGGGGAGCTCCTACAATGAGCAGTTCTTC.